The next 27 T cell receptor beta chains were all read from a single sample in a study of PD-1 blockade in classical Hodgkin lymphoma. Autologous stem cell transplantation was followed by relapse in every patient, and brentuximab vedotin exposure varied. The protocol was immunoSEQ multiplex PCR, while the TCRdb copy is restricted to in-frame clones and leaves out a portion. The profile shows about 30,000 clones, around 73% of them singletons. The specimen comprised peripheral blood mononuclear cells (PBMCs), sampled before the second cycle of nivolumab. The receptor source for this set is a human donor with classical Hodgkin lymphoma.

The rearrangement links TRBV7-3 to TRBJ2-4, with 8 bases matching TRBD1. This CDR3 region has 16 residues. V lost 5 bases and J lost 1; bases outside the gene matches: 7. CDR1 is SGHTA and CDR2 is FQGTGA in the germline V gene. The CDR3 region has the DNA TGTGCCAGCAGCCCCGGACAGGGCTTTGCCAAAAACATTCAGTACTTC. It encodes CASSPGQGFAKNIQYF.

The gene calls are TRBV11-1 and TRBJ1-6; weak D call: TRBD1 (5 bases). Trimming shortened V by 7 bases and J by 4 bases, and 14 bases separated the two germline ends. The CDR3 spans 15 residues. Germline V gene sequence: CDR1 SGHAT, CDR2 FQDESV (reference sequence). CDR3 protein: CASTEAGTYNSPLHF. The CDR3 region has the DNA TGTGCCAGCACAGAAGCCGGGACTTATAATTCACCCCTCCACTTT.

The CDR3 reads CASSLVDSAYEQYF. CDR3 nucleotide sequence: TGTGCCAGCAGCTTGGTGGACAGCGCCTACGAGCAGTACTTC. The chain combines TRBV5-5 with TRBJ2-7; D is perhaps TRBD1 (6 bases). Per germline, CDR1 SGHKS and CDR2 YYEKEE (reference sequence). Trimming cost V 0 bases and J 2 bases, with 9 bases left between them. CDR3 size: 14 residues.

About this clone: Just one base apart from a much larger clone, this may be a read error. This CDR3 is also generated by other DNA sequences in the sample. This rearrangement joins TRBV2 to TRBJ1-2; 7 nucleotides agree with TRBD1. The V gene's germline CDR1 is SNHLY and CDR2 FYNNEI. The CDR3 is 12 amino acids. J gave up 6 bases and V 4 bases, and 2 bases lay outside the gene matches. The CDR3 region is CASSGQGDGYTF. CDR3 DNA: TGTGCCAGCAGTGGACAGGGTGATGGCTACACCTTC.

For the CDR3, the DNA is TGTGCCAGTACCCTCGCCACCGGGACAGAATATGGCTACACCTTC. It yields the protein CASTLATGTEYGYTF. This rearrangement joins TRBV19 to TRBJ1-2; the match to TRBD1 covers 7 bases. The J segment lost 5 bases and the V segment lost 7 bases, leaving 13 bases of the junction unmatched. Germline values: CDR1 LNHDA, CDR2 SQIVND (reference sequence). The CDR3 spans 15 residues. The full variable domain, rest sourced from reference TRBV19 and TRBJ1-2, is DGGITQSPKYLFRKEGQNVTLSCEQNLNHDAMYWYRQDPGQGLRLIYYSQIVNDFQKGDIAEGYSVSREKKESFPLTVTSAQKNPTAFYLCASTLATGTEYGYTFGSGTRLTVV.

V and J are TRBV7-2 and TRBJ2-5; 8 bases are shared with TRBD2. Per the germline V gene, CDR1 is SGHTA and CDR2 is FQGNSA. V shed 2 bases, J shed 0 bases, and the junction held 8 bases outside the gene matches. The CDR3 covers 17 residues. The chain's CDR3 is CASSLLLTSGNQETQYF. CDR3 DNA sequence: TGTGCCAGCAGCTTACTTCTAACTAGCGGAAACCAAGAGACCCAGTACTTC.

This chain joins TRBV7-9 and TRBJ1-2; TRBD1 matches 7 bases. The CDR3 has 14 amino acids. Germline V gives CDR1 SEHNR, CDR2 FQNEAQ (reference sequence). V lost 5 bases and J lost 4; bases outside the gene matches: 7. The DNA for the CDR3 is TGTGCCAGCAGCGCCGGGACAGCAACCTATGGCTACACCTTC. It encodes CASSAGTATYGYTF.

In its sample, this clone was seen a few times. The rearrangement uses TRBV18 and TRBJ1-1; D gene uncertain. The germline CDR1 and CDR2 sequences are KGHSH and LQKENI. The CDR3 loop spans 13 amino acids. The V gene lost 1 base and the J gene lost 1 base, with 4 bases spanning the gap. The CDR3 sequence is CASSPLPNTEAFF. The CDR3 coding sequence is TGTGCCAGCTCACCACTCCCGAACACTGAAGCTTTCTTT.

This chain links TRBV9 with TRBJ1-4; D perhaps matches TRBD1 (6 bases). V was clipped by 3 bases and J by 7 bases, with 19 bases between them. The CDR3 covers 16 residues. CDR1 SGDLS and CDR2 YYNGEE come from the germline V gene. The CDR3, as DNA: TGTGCCAGCAGCGCCCGGGGGCCAAGTCTCGGTGAAAAACTGTTTTTT. This gives the protein CASSARGPSLGEKLFF.

Only one count was recorded for this clone. The chain employs TRBV5-8 and TRBJ1-6; tentative D call: TRBD1 (6 bases). Germline V CDR1 and CDR2: SGHTS, YDEGEE. The CDR3 consists of 15 residues. Trimming left V 1 base short and J 7 bases short, with 12 bases between. The DNA for the CDR3 is TGTGCCAGCAGCTTGTTCGCAGGGGCCAATTCACCCCTCCACTTT. This codes for CASSLFAGANSPLHF. The full variable domain, rest sourced from reference TRBV5-8 and TRBJ1-6, is EAGVTQSPTHLIKTRGQQATLRCSPISGHTSVYWYQQALGLGLQFLLWYDEGEERNRGNFPPRFSGRQFPNYSSELNVNALELEDSALYLCASSLFAGANSPLHFGNGTRLTVT.

The chain has TRBV7-8 and TRBJ2-3; D is tentatively TRBD1 or TRBD2 (5 bases each). CDR1 SGHVS and CDR2 FQNEAQ come from the germline V gene. This CDR3 region has 15 residues. Deletions cut 3 bases from V and 6 bases from J, with 16 bases between. CDR3 DNA sequence: TGTGCCAGCAGCTTCCCGGTGGGGCGGGCGGATACGCAGTATTTT. Translation: CASSFPVGRADTQYF.

A word on this clone: Other DNA sequences from this sample encode an identical CDR3 as well. The rearrangement joins TRBV7-9 to TRBJ1-6; TRBD1 agrees at 8 bases. CDR1 is SEHNR and CDR2 is FQNEAQ in the germline V gene (reference sequence). The CDR3 consists of 14 residues. J was trimmed by 7 bases and V by 4 bases; bases with no gene match: 3. The CDR3 region is CASSSDRENSPLHF. The DNA for the CDR3 is TGTGCCAGCAGCTCGGACAGGGAAAATTCACCCCTCCACTTT.

To note about this clone: The junction shows a germline mismatch at one end, possibly a read error. The CDR3 DNA reads as TGTGCTAGCAGCTTACTGGGGGGTGAAGATACGCAGTATTTT. This sequence encodes CASSLLGGEDTQYF. V is TRBV7-7 and J is TRBJ2-3; the D gene is possibly TRBD2 (6 bases). From germline, CDR1 is SSHAT and CDR2 FNYEAQ (reference sequence). There are 14 residues in the CDR3.

This rearrangement joins TRBV5-4 to TRBJ1-6; D call uncertain. V was clipped by 0 bases and J by 0 bases, with 16 bases between them. Germline V lookup: CDR1 SGHNT, CDR2 YYREEE (reference sequence). The CDR3 loop spans 19 amino acids. CDR3 amino acids: CASSLGLADRSSYNSPLHF. In DNA form, the CDR3 reads TGTGCCAGCAGCTTGGGTTTGGCAGATAGGAGCTCCTATAATTCACCCCTCCACTTT.

For the CDR3, the DNA is TGTGCCACCAGCAGAGGGCTAGCGACAGGGAGTCGCGAGCAGTACTTC. Encoded protein: CATSRGLATGSREQYF. The chain joins TRBV15 to TRBJ2-7; D possibly corresponds to TRBD1 (7 bases). Trimming pared 1 base from V and 6 bases from J, leaving 19 bases between. The length of the CDR3 is 16 residues. Germline V gives CDR1 LNHNV, CDR2 YYDKDF (reference sequence).

V and J are TRBV19 and TRBJ1-4; D call uncertain. In germline, CDR1 is LNHDA, CDR2 SQIVND (reference sequence). Trimming took 2 bases from V and 7 from J, leaving 14 bases between them. The CDR3 totals 15 residues. The CDR3 DNA is TGTGCCAGTAGTATAACCGGGAGGTTTGGTGAAAAACTGTTTTTT. Its translation is CASSITGRFGEKLFF.

The chain links TRBV19 to TRBJ2-3, with 14 bases lining up with TRBD2. The V gene's germline CDR1 is LNHDA and CDR2 SQIVND (reference sequence). The V gene end was trimmed by 4 bases and the J gene end by 7 bases; junction bases not matched to a gene: 7. This CDR3 contains 16 residues. CDR3 amino acids: CASSKGLAGGYYTQYF. The CDR3 coding sequence is TGTGCCAGTAGTAAAGGACTAGCGGGGGGTTATTATACGCAGTATTTT.

The genes are TRBV6-5 and TRBJ2-7; no clear D. Germline lookup yields CDR1 MNHEY and CDR2 SVGAGI. Trimming left V 2 bases short and J 2 bases short, with 7 bases between. CDR3 length: 13 amino acids. Here the CDR3 reads CASSYERTYEQYF. CDR3 in DNA: TGTGCCAGCAGTTACGAACGGACCTACGAGCAGTACTTC.

In DNA, the CDR3 is TGTGCCAGCAGCTTGGGGGCAGGGTCGGATAACTATGGCTACACCTTC. Protein: CASSLGAGSDNYGYTF. The V call is TRBV5-4, the J call TRBJ1-2; D is possibly TRBD1 (5 bases). V lost 0 bases, J lost 1 base, and 13 bases lay in between. Per the germline V gene, CDR1 is SGHNT and CDR2 is YYREEE (reference sequence). The CDR3 length is 16 residues.

This chain links TRBV6-1 with TRBJ2-6, with D possibly TRBD1 on 6 matching bases. CDR3 length: 16 amino acids. V was pared by 2 bases and J by 1 base, with 9 bases between. Looked up from germline, CDR1 is MNHNS and CDR2 is SASEGT. The CDR3 protein is CASSETGRSGANVLTF. DNA for the CDR3: TGTGCCAGCAGTGAAACAGGGCGGTCTGGGGCCAACGTCCTGACTTTC.

This clone came up a few times. CDR3 amino acids: CASSYAGMNTEAFF. The CDR3 DNA follows: TGTGCCAGCAGTTATGCAGGGATGAACACTGAAGCTTTCTTT. This chain joins TRBV6-6 and TRBJ1-1, with a possible D match to TRBD1 (5 bases). Trimming left V 3 bases short and J 0 bases short, with 8 bases between. Germline V gene sequence: CDR1 MNHNY, CDR2 SVGAGI (reference sequence). This CDR3 comprises 14 residues.

This chain joins TRBV5-1 and TRBJ1-4; no reliable D call. The CDR3 sequence is 19 residues long. Trimming cost V 3 bases and J 0 bases, with 21 bases left between them. Per the germline V gene, CDR1 is SGHRS and CDR2 is YFSETQ. In DNA, the CDR3 is TGCGCCAGCAGCTCAAACGACCCCGGGTTCTTCGCAACTAATGAAAAACTGTTTTTT. It yields the protein CASSSNDPGFFATNEKLFF.

The CDR3 spells CASSLGGEGNTIYF. CDR3 nucleotide sequence: TGTGCCAGCAGCCTGGGCGGAGAAGGAAACACCATATATTTT. The chain has TRBV7-3 and TRBJ1-3; D unclear. Germline lookup yields CDR1 SGHTA and CDR2 FQGTGA. The CDR3 length is 14 residues. Trimming cost V 5 bases and J 4 bases, with 12 bases left between them.

CDR3 nucleotide sequence: TGCGCCAGCAGCTTGGGTGACAGGAATTCACCCCTCCACTTT. It codes for CASSLGDRNSPLHF. The chain is built from TRBV5-1 and TRBJ1-6; perhaps TRBD1 as D (6 bases). The CDR3 is made up of 14 amino acids. V dropped 0 bases and J dropped 7 bases, with 8 bases sitting between them. Germline values: CDR1 SGHRS, CDR2 YFSETQ.

This clone occurred a few times. This chain connects TRBV7-8 to TRBJ2-7; D remains ambiguous. The CDR3 spans 14 residues. V lost 3 bases and J 0 bases, leaving 9 bases between the germline ends. Per germline, CDR1 SGHVS and CDR2 FQNEAQ. This CDR3 reads CASSFPSFSYEQYF. The CDR3 nucleotides are TGTGCCAGCAGCTTCCCCTCATTCTCCTACGAGCAGTACTTC.

The chain carries TRBV6-5 and TRBJ2-2, with unresolved D. There are 14 residues in the CDR3. Germline V gene lookup returns CDR1 MNHEY and CDR2 SVGAGI. Deletions cut 2 bases from V and 5 bases from J, with 9 bases between. The CDR3 DNA is TGTGCCAGCAGTTACGCAACCCGAACCGGGGAGCTGTTTTTT. Translating it yields CASSYATRTGELFF.

The rearrangement uses TRBV4-3 and TRBJ1-1; D may be TRBD1 (6 bases). This CDR3 is built from 17 residues. V lost 4 bases, J lost 0 bases, and 18 bases lay in between. Germline V gives CDR1 LGHNA, CDR2 YSLEER. The CDR3 DNA sequence: TGCGCCAGCAGCCCCGCCAGGGGATCTCATATGAACACTGAAGCTTTCTTT. Translating gives CASSPARGSHMNTEAFF.